A selection of T cell receptor beta chains follows, all from one sample in a study of blood T cells in healthy people across ages. A single record per CDR3 protein comes from TCRdb applying MiXCR to the 5' RACE reads. Of about 680,000 distinct CDR3 sequences in the sample, approximately 50% were seen once. The sample taken for sequencing was blood. These receptors originate from a woman aged 55-70 years in good health. CDR3s include the opening cysteine and the closing phenylalanine or tryptophan.

CASGQGAGGPGNEQFF | TRBJ2-1 | TRBV12-3/TRBV12-4
CASSLGTGLGYGYTF | TRBJ1-2 | TRBV5-8
CASSTSGPPQNEQFF | TRBJ2-1 | TRBV5-1
CASSYLDRGDSVPLHF | TRBJ1-6 | TRBV7-2
CSARVAGGKGLYNEQFF | TRBJ2-1 | TRBV20-1
CASSPAGPLHF | TRBJ1-6 | TRBV7-9
CASSPLSGRAPETQYF | TRBJ2-5 | TRBV5-1
CASSFGSGRARDTQYF | TRBJ2-3 | TRBV28
CASSWTSGYYNEQYF | TRBJ2-7 | TRBV6-2/TRBV6-3
CASSLNAGVYEQYF | TRBJ2-7 | TRBV7-2
CSAQGGAGYGYTF | TRBJ1-2 | TRBV20-1
CSVVPGVETQYF | TRBJ2-5 | TRBV29-1
CASSLERSYNEQFF | TRBJ2-1 | TRBV7-2
CASSVGGTETYEQYF | TRBJ2-7 | TRBV9
CSAMEGRGSFGYTF | TRBJ1-2 | TRBV20-1
CAISESRAGGPEQYF | TRBJ2-7 | TRBV10-3
CASSSRGLAETDTQYF | TRBJ2-3 | TRBV12-3/TRBV12-4
CASSYTVNGYYEQYF | NA | TRBV6-5
CATSRALDTQYF | TRBJ2-3 | TRBV15
CASSQDGGSQEAQYF | TRBJ2-5 | TRBV4-2
CASRRTTVYNEQFF | TRBJ2-1 | TRBV4-1
CASSLGPEFGNQPQHF | TRBJ1-5 | TRBV7-9
CSARDQLAGGRVQETQYF | TRBJ2-5 | TRBV20-1
CATSREGLGQPQHF | TRBJ1-5 | TRBV15
CASSLRDYQQETQYF | TRBJ2-5 | TRBV6-2/TRBV6-3
CASSFGESYTF | TRBJ1-2 | TRBV28
CASSLRTGGTRGYTF | TRBJ1-2 | TRBV7-2